These 12 T cell receptor beta chains were all obtained from the same sample, sequenced in a study of T cells in Graves' hyperthyroidism and ophthalmopathy. It was RNA transcripts that yielded the amplified TCR beta CDR3 regions. A set of HTBI primers served as the primers for a first-round RT-PCR of the TCR CDR3. TCRdb reprocessed the multiplex PCR reads via MiXCR and lists one record per CDR3 protein. This sample yields approximately 710,000 distinct CDR3 sequences, of which 17% are seen a single time; around a sixth belongs to the top ten. The sample consisted of blood. Receptor source: a man aged 45-65 years with Graves' hyperthyroidism.

This clonotype was seen repeatedly, ten times or more. The V call is TRBV7-2, the J call TRBJ2-7; 7 bases are shared with TRBD2. The V gene's germline CDR1 is SGHTA and CDR2 FQGNSA. V dropped 3 bases and J dropped 2; count of bases not matched to a gene: 7. The CDR3 covers 15 residues. CDR3 DNA: TGTGCCAGCAGCTTTATGGTGGGAGGGCCCTACGAGCAGTACTTC. This sequence encodes CASSFMVGGPYEQYF.

This clonotype was counted a few times. This chain uses TRBV5-5 with TRBJ2-2, with TRBD1 matching over 9 bases. The germline V gene has CDR1 SGHKS and CDR2 YYEKEE (reference sequence). Trimming removed 1 base from V and 2 bases from J; junction bases left unmatched: 6. CDR3 length equals 17 residues. The CDR3: CASSLTGGYRNTGELFF. DNA of the CDR3: TGTGCCAGCAGCTTGACAGGGGGCTACCGAAACACCGGGGAGCTGTTTTTT.

This clonotype was counted ten times or more. The V call is TRBV2, the J call TRBJ2-7, with 7 bases aligning to TRBD1. V lost 5 bases and J lost 2; bases outside the gene matches: 9. CDR3 size: 15 residues. Germline CDR1 is SNHLY and CDR2 is FYNNEI. CDR3 nucleotide sequence: TGTGCCAGCAGTCTCTCCGGGACAGAGACCTACGAGCAGTACTTC. Residues: CASSLSGTETYEQYF.

Turning to this clonotype: A clone one base away is much larger, so this may be a read error. The chain uses TRBV10-3 and TRBJ1-5; weak D call: TRBD1 (6 bases). CDR3 length: 15 residues. V shed 3 bases and J shed 6 bases, with 15 bases lying between them. Per the germline V gene, CDR1 is ENHRY and CDR2 is SYGVKD. The CDR3 coding sequence is TGTGCCATCAGTGATTTTTGGCGGGGGGCTCAGCCCCAGCATTTT. Its protein product is CAISDFWRGAQPQHF.

This clonotype has only a few counts. The V and J genes are TRBV5-8 and TRBJ2-2; D tentatively fits TRBD1 or TRBD2 (6 bases each). CDR3 length equals 17 residues. With 4 bases removed from V and 3 bases from J, the gap between germline ends came to 19 bases. Germline V gene data show CDR1 as SGHTS and CDR2 as YDEGEE. The CDR3 spells CASSHEWGASDTGELFF. The CDR3 DNA reads as TGTGCCAGCAGCCATGAATGGGGGGCATCGGACACCGGGGAGCTGTTTTTT. Full variable domain (remainder filled in from reference TRBV5-8 and TRBJ2-2): EAGVTQSPTHLIKTRGQQATLRCSPISGHTSVYWYQQALGLGLQFLLWYDEGEERNRGNFPPRFSGRQFPNYSSELNVNALELEDSALYLCASSHEWGASDTGELFFGEGSRLTVL.

The rearrangement joins TRBV6-1 to TRBJ2-7; D ambiguous. The germline CDR1 and CDR2 sequences are MNHNS and SASEGT. V lost 8 bases and J 0 bases, leaving 11 bases between the germline ends. The CDR3 is made up of 13 amino acids. The CDR3 sequence: CASFGKNSYEQYF. The CDR3 bases are TGTGCCAGCTTTGGGAAAAACTCCTACGAGCAGTACTTC.

The CDR3 bases are TGCAGTGCTAGTGGTGACCCGAACACCGGGGAGCTGTTTTTT. Translating gives CSASGDPNTGELFF. The rearrangement uses TRBV20-1 and TRBJ2-2; D remains ambiguous. V was pared by 3 bases and J by 0 bases, with 8 bases between. Germline V gene data show CDR1 as DFQATT and CDR2 as SNEGSKA (reference sequence). The CDR3 is made up of 14 amino acids.

This clonotype has just a few counts. This rearrangement joins TRBV7-9 to TRBJ2-2, with a weak D call TRBD2 (5 bases). From germline, CDR1 is SEHNR and CDR2 FQNEAQ (reference sequence). Trimming removed 4 bases at V and 6 bases at J, with 12 bases between. The CDR3 spans 14 residues. In nucleotides, the CDR3 is TGTGCCAGCAGCTCCGCGAGGGTTGCCGGGGAGCTGTTTTTT. Its protein is CASSSARVAGELFF.

In this sample, this clonotype turned up a few times. The chain is built from TRBV6-2 or TRBV6-3 and TRBJ2-2, with D unresolved. Per the germline V gene, CDR1 is MNHEY and CDR2 is SVGEGT. The CDR3 covers 14 residues. The V and J ends lost 2 bases and 6 bases respectively, with 10 bases between them. CDR3 in DNA: TGTGCCAGCAGTTACGCCCCCCCCCCCGGGGAGCTGTTTTTT. Protein product: CASSYAPPPGELFF.

This clonotype was counted only a few times. The genes are TRBV20-1 and TRBJ2-7; D call uncertain. This CDR3 has 13 residues. Germline-derived CDR1 and CDR2 are DFQATT and SNEGSKA (reference sequence). Trimming stripped 6 bases from V and 2 bases from J, with 14 bases between. The CDR3 bases are TGCAGTGCGCCGTCGTTCCCTGCCTACGAGCAGTACTTC. The encoded protein is CSAPSFPAYEQYF.

The sample holds a few counts of this clonotype. The chain combines TRBV20-1 with TRBJ1-2; D uncertain. The V gene's germline CDR1 is DFQATT and CDR2 SNEGSKA (reference sequence). The V end was cut by 0 bases, the J end by 8 bases, with 16 bases between. The CDR3 covers 14 residues. DNA for the CDR3: TGCAGTGCTAGAGATAGTGGAGGGCCGGGAGGCTACACCTTC. Protein product: CSARDSGGPGGYTF.

This clonotype was counted at least ten times. V is TRBV7-9 and J is TRBJ2-7, with 7 positions matching TRBD2. The CDR3 contains 15 residues. V dropped 7 bases and J dropped 3; count of bases not matched to a gene: 12. The germline V gene has CDR1 SEHNR and CDR2 FQNEAQ (reference sequence). For the CDR3, the DNA is TGTGCCAGCACCCTACCGGAAGCGGGGAACTACGAGCAGTACTTC. It encodes CASTLPEAGNYEQYF.